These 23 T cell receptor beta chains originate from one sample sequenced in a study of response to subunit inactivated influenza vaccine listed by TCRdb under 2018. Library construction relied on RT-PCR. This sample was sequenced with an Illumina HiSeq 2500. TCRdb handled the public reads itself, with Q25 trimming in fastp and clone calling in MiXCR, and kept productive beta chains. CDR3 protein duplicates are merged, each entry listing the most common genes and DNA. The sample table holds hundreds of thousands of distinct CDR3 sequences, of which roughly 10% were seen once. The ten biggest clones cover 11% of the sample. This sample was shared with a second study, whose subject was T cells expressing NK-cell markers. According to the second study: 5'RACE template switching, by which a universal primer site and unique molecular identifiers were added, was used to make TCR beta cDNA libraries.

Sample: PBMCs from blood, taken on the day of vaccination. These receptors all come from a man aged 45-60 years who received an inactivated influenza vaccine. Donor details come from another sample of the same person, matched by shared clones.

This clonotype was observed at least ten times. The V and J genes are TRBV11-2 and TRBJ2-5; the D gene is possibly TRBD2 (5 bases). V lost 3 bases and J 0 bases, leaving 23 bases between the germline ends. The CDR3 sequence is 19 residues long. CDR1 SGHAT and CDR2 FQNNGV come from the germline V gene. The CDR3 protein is CASSFGQKDWTSNQETQYF. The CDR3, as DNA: TGTGCCAGCAGCTTCGGGCAGAAGGACTGGACCTCAAACCAAGAGACCCAGTACTTC.

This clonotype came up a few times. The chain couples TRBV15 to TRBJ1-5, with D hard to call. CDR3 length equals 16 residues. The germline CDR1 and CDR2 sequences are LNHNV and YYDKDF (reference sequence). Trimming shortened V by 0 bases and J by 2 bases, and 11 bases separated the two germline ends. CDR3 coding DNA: TGTGCCACCAGCAGAGATCTTTACCAGGGCAATCAGCCCCAGCATTTT. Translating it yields CATSRDLYQGNQPQHF. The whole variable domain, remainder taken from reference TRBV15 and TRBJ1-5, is DAMVIQNPRYQVTQFGKPVTLSCSQTLNHNVMYWYQQKSSQAPKLLFHYYDKDFNNEADTPDNFQSRRPNTSFCFLDIRSPGLGDTAMYLCATSRDLYQGNQPQHFGDGTRLSIL.

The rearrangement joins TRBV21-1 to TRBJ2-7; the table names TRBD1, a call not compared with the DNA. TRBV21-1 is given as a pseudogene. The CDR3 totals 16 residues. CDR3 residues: CASSTNPPTGYHEQYF. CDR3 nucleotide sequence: TGTGCCAGCAGCACGAACCCCCCCACAGGGTACCACGAGCAGTACTTC.

The CDR3 bases are TGTGCCAGCAGCCGAACTAGCGGTTCAAGCTCCTACAATGAGCAGTTCTTC. Protein: CASSRTSGSSSYNEQFF. This sequence joins TRBV7-6 and TRBJ2-1; TRBD2 matches 8 bases. J was trimmed by 0 bases and V by 5 bases; bases with no gene match: 9. CDR1 SGHVS and CDR2 FNYEAQ come from the germline V gene. This CDR3 has 17 residues. Full variable domain (outside the CDR3, taken from reference TRBV7-6 and TRBJ2-1): GAGVSQSPRYKVTKRGQDVALRCDPISGHVSLYWYRQALGQGPEFLTYFNYEAQQDKSGLPNDRFSAERPEGSISTLTIQRTEQRDSAMYRCASSRTSGSSSYNEQFFGPGTRLTVL.

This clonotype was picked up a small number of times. CDR3: CASSSVPPGGVEQFF. The CDR3, as DNA: TGTGCCAGCAGTTCAGTCCCCCCGGGTGGCGTTGAGCAGTTCTTC. The chain couples TRBV28 to TRBJ2-1, with D uncertain. Germline V gene sequence: CDR1 MDHEN, CDR2 SYDVKM. The V gene lost 4 bases and the J gene lost 9 bases, with 19 bases spanning the gap. The CDR3 is 15 amino acids.

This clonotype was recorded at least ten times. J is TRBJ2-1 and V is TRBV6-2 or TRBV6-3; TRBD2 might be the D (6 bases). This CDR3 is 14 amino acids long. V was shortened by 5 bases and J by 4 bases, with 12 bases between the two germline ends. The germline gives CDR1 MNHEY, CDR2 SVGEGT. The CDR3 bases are TGTGCCAGCAGTGAGGGACTGGGGTACAATGAGCAGTTCTTC. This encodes CASSEGLGYNEQFF.

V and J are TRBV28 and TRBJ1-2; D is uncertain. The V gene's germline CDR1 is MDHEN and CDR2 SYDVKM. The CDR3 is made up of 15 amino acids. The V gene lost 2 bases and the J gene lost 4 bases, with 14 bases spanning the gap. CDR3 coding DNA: TGTGCCAGCAGTTTAAGGCAGTTCGGGTCCTATGGCTACACCTTC. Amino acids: CASSLRQFGSYGYTF.

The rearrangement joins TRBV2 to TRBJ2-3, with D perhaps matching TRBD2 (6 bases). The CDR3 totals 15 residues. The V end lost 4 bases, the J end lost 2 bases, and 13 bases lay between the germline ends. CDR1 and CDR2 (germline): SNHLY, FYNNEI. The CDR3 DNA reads TGTGCCAGCAGTGGGAGGGCAGGGTTCACAGATACGCAGTATTTT. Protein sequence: CASSGRAGFTDTQYF.

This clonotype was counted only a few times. The CDR3 is CASSLAQNSGNTIYF. In nucleotides, the CDR3 is TGTGCCAGCAGCTTAGCACAGAACTCTGGAAACACCATATATTTT. The chain uses TRBV11-2 and TRBJ1-3, with no clear D. This CDR3 region has 15 residues. Deletions cut 1 base from V and 0 bases from J, with 7 bases between. Germline V gene data show CDR1 as SGHAT and CDR2 as FQNNGV.

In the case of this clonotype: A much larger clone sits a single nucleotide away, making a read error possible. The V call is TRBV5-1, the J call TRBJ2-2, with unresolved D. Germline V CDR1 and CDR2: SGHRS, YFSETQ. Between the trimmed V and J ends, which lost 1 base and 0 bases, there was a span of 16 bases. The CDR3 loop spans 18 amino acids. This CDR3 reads CASSLSLSGPANTGELFF. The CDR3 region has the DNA TGCGCCAGCAGCTTGTCCCTATCGGGTCCCGCGAACACCGGGGAGCTGTTTTTT.

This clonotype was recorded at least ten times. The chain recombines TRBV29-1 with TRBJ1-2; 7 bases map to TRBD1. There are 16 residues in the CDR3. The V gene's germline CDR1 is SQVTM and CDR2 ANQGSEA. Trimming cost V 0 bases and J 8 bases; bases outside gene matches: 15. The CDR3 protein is CSVEDPIAQGGKGYTF. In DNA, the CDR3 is TGCAGCGTTGAAGACCCCATCGCCCAGGGGGGTAAAGGCTACACCTTC.

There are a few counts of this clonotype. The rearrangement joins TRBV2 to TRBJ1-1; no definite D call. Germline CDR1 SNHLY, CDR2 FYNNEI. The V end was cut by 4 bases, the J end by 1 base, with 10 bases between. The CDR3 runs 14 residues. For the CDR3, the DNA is TGTGCCAGCAGTGGGTCTGTTTGGAACACTGAAGCTTTCTTT. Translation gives CASSGSVWNTEAFF. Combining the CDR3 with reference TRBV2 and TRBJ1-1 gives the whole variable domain EPEVTQTPSHQVTQMGQEVILRCVPISNHLYFYWYRQILGQKVEFLVSFYNNEISEKSEIFDDQFSVERPDGSNFTLKIRSTKLEDSAMYFCASSGSVWNTEAFFGQGTRLTVV.

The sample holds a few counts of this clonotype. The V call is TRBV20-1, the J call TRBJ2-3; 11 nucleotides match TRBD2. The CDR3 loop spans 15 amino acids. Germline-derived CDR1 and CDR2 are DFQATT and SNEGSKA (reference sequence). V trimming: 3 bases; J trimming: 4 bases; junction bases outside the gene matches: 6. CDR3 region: CSASGGLAAADTQYF. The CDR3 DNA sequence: TGCAGTGCTAGTGGGGGACTAGCGGCAGCAGATACGCAGTATTTT.

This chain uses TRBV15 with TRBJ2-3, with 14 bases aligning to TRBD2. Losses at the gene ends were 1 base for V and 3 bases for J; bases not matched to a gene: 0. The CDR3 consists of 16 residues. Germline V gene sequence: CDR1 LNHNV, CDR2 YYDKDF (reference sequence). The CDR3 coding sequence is TGTGCCACCAGCAGAGGGACTAGCGGGAGGACAGATACGCAGTATTTT. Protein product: CATSRGTSGRTDTQYF.

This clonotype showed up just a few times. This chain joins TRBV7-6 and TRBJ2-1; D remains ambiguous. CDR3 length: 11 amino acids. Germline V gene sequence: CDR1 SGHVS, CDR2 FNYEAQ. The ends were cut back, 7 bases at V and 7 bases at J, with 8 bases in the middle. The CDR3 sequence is CASTSGNEQFF. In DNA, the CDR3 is TGTGCCAGCACCTCTGGGAATGAGCAGTTCTTC.

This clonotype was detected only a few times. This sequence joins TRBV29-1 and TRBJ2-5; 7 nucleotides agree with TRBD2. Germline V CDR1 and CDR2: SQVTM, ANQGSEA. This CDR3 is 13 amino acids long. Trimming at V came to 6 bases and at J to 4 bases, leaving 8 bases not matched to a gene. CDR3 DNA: TGCAGCGTGGCGGGGGAAGTGAGAGAGACCCAGTACTTC. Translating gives CSVAGEVRETQYF.

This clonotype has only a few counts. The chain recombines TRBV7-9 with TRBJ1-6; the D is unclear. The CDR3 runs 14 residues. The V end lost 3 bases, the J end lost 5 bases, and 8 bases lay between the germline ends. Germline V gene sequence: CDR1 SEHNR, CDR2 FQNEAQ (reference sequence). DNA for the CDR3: TGTGCCAGCAGCTTTTACACGGATAATTCACCCCTCCACTTT. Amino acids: CASSFYTDNSPLHF.

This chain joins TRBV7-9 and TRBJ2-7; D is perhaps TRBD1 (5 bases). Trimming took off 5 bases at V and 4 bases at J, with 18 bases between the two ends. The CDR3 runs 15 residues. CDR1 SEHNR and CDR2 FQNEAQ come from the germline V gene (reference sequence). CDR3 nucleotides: TGTGCCAGCAGCGAAGGGCCAGGGTCGTCATACGAGCAGTACTTC. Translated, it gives CASSEGPGSSYEQYF.

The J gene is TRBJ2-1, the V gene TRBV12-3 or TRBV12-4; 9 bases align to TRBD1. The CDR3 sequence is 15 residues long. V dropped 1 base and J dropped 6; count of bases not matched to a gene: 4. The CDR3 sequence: CASSLDRGPSNEQFF. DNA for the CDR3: TGTGCCAGCAGTTTAGACAGGGGGCCATCCAATGAGCAGTTCTTC.

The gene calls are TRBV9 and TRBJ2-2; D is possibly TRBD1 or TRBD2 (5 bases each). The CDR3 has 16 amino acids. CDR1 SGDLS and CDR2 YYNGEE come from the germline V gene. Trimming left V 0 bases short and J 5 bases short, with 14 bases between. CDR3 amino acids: CASSVVSGRRTGELFF. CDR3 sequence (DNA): TGTGCCAGCAGCGTAGTCTCGGGGCGACGGACCGGGGAGCTGTTTTTT.

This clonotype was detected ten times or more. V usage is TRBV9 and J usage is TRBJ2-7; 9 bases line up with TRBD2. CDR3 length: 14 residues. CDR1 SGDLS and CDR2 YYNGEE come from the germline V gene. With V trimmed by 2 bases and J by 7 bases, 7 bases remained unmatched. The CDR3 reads CASSVTSGREEQYF. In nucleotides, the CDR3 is TGTGCCAGCAGCGTGACTAGCGGACGCGAGGAGCAGTACTTC.

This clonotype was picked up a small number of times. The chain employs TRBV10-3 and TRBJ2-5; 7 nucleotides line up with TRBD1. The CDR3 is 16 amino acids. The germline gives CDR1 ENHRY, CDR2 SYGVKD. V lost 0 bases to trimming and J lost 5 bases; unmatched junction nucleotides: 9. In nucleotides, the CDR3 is TGTGCCATCAGTGAGTCGACAGGGACCACAATGGAGACCCAGTACTTC. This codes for CAISESTGTTMETQYF.

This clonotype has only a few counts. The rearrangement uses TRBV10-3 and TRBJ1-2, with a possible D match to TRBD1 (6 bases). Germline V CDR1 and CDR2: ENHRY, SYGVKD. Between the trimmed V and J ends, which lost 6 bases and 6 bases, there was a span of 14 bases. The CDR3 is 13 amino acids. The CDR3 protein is CAISDRGVDGYTF. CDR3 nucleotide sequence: TGTGCCATCAGCGATAGGGGGGTGGATGGCTACACCTTC.